The present entry profiles one T cell receptor beta chain with its context. Germline values: CDR1 MNHNY, CDR2 SVGAGI (reference sequence). V shed 7 bases and J shed 3 bases, with 14 bases lying between them. This CDR3 has 14 residues. This record belongs to a study of T cells after somatic rescue of genetic block. Data came from immunoSEQ multiplex PCR; TCRdb stores just in-frame clones and leaves some out. The data hold almost 15,000 clones, with under 80% observed a single time. This TCR was recovered from a man between 18 and 29 years old. V usage is TRBV6-6 and J usage is TRBJ2-3, with D perhaps TRBD1 (5 bases). The specimen sequenced was peripheral blood mononuclear cells (PBMCs). The CDR3 region is CASTLSSGTDTQYF. The CDR3 region has the DNA TGTGCCAGCACTTTATCCTCAGGGACAGATACGCAGTATTTT.